Below, 27 T cell receptor beta chains from the same sample are listed, as sequenced in a study of blood T cell repertoires in COVID-19. Clones were sequenced by immunoSEQ multiplex PCR, and TCRdb holds only the in-frame ones, with some missing. The sample has under 80,000 clones; around nine tenths are singletons. Sequenced input: peripheral blood. These receptor sequences come from a human donor in a cohort sampled during active COVID-19.

The chain recombines TRBV6-4 with TRBJ1-1, with D uncertain. This CDR3 has 15 amino acids. The ends were cut back, 6 bases at V and 1 base at J, with 15 bases in the middle. CDR1 and CDR2 from the germline V gene are MRHNA and SNTAGT. CDR3 DNA sequence: TGTGCCAGCAGCGAAGCTGCAGGTAGGAACACTGAAGCTTTCTTT. Amino acid sequence: CASSEAAGRNTEAFF.

The chain carries TRBV5-4 and TRBJ2-5; D is undetermined. This CDR3 contains 15 residues. Germline CDR1 reads SGHNT; CDR2 reads YYREEE (reference sequence). V gave up 0 bases and J gave up 1 base, with 10 bases separating them. The CDR3 reads CASSLEPISQETQYF. DNA of the CDR3: TGTGCCAGCAGCTTGGAACCGATTAGCCAAGAGACCCAGTACTTC.

The chain couples TRBV11-3 to TRBJ1-6; 9 bases map to TRBD1. This CDR3 spans 17 amino acids. Germline assignment: CDR1 SGHNT and CDR2 YENEEA. Trimming at V came to 4 bases and at J to 2 bases, leaving 6 bases not matched to a gene. This CDR3 reads CASSSGTGKTYNSPLHF. The CDR3 region has the DNA TGTGCCAGCAGCTCCGGGACAGGGAAAACCTATAATTCACCCCTCCACTTT.

The J gene is TRBJ2-1, the V gene TRBV24-1, with 9 bases that match TRBD2. V gave up 4 bases and J gave up 1 base; unmatched junction bases: 19. Germline assignment: CDR1 KGHDR and CDR2 SFDVKD. The CDR3 has 21 residues. CDR3: CATSDPGWGGRAKGSYNEQFF. The CDR3 bases are TGTGCCACCAGTGACCCCGGCTGGGGCGGGAGGGCTAAAGGGTCCTACAATGAGCAGTTCTTC.

The rearrangement links TRBV5-3 to TRBJ2-3; weak D call: TRBD2 (6 bases). TRBV5-3 is designated an ORF whose function remains uncertain. This CDR3 is built from 15 residues. V was cut by 0 bases and J by 4 bases, with 12 bases left in between. The DNA for the CDR3 is TGTGCCAGAAGCTTGGCCGGGAGAGTCTCAGATACGCAGTATTTT. The encoded protein is CARSLAGRVSDTQYF.

This clone was observed once. V gene TRBV6-5 combines with J gene TRBJ1-2; D perhaps matches TRBD1 (6 bases). This CDR3 is 15 amino acids long. Per germline, CDR1 MNHEY and CDR2 SVGAGI. V lost 0 bases and J lost 7, with 15 bases in between. The CDR3 coding sequence is TGTGCCAGCAGTTACTCGGTCTCAGGGGTGGTTGGCTACACCTTC. Translation gives CASSYSVSGVVGYTF.

J is TRBJ1-1 and V is TRBV9; no definite D call. The CDR3 runs to 11 residues. V lost 4 bases, J lost 8 bases, and 9 bases lay in between. CDR1 is SGDLS and CDR2 is YYNGEE in the germline V gene. The CDR3 DNA is TGTGCCAGCAGCCCTTATGAGGAAGCTTTCTTT. Its translation: CASSPYEEAFF. Complete variable domain (other parts from reference TRBV9 and TRBJ1-1): DSGVTQTPKHLITATGQRVTLRCSPRSGDLSVYWYQQSLDQGLQFLIQYYNGEERAKGNILERFSAQQFPDLHSELNLSSLELGDSALYFCASSPYEEAFFGQGTRLTVV.

The J gene is TRBJ2-3, the V gene TRBV24-1, with 10 bases identical to TRBD1. The CDR3 contains 15 residues. V lost 4 bases and J lost 4; bases outside the gene matches: 4. The germline CDR1 and CDR2 sequences are KGHDR and SFDVKD. The CDR3 loop reads CATSDSGTGADTQYF. CDR3 nucleotide sequence: TGTGCCACCAGTGACTCCGGGACAGGGGCAGATACGCAGTATTTT.

This clone was recorded a few times. The chain joins TRBV2 to TRBJ1-6, with D possibly being TRBD1 (5 bases). This CDR3 is built from 17 residues. V shed 6 bases and J shed 0 bases, with 15 bases lying between them. Looked up from germline, CDR1 is SNHLY and CDR2 is FYNNEI. CDR3 region: CASSQGHPSSYNSPLHF. The CDR3 bases are TGTGCCAGCAGCCAGGGCCACCCGAGCTCCTATAATTCACCCCTCCACTTT.

The CDR3 loop is CASSLPGIYNEQFF. The CDR3 DNA reads as TGTGCCAGCAGCTTACCGGGAATCTACAATGAGCAGTTCTTC. The chain links TRBV7-3 to TRBJ2-1, with a tentative D call TRBD2 (5 bases). V lost 2 bases and J 3 bases, leaving 8 bases between the germline ends. The CDR3 totals 14 residues. Germline CDR1 is SGHTA and CDR2 is FQGTGA.

The CDR3 protein is CASSLGGGGRNSNEQFF. The CDR3 bases are TGTGCCAGCAGCTTAGGGGGTGGCGGGAGAAACTCCAATGAGCAGTTCTTC. The rearrangement joins TRBV7-9 to TRBJ2-1; TRBD2 matches 7 bases. Germline lookup yields CDR1 SEHNR and CDR2 FQNEAQ (reference sequence). V was pared by 1 base and J by 6 bases, with 12 bases of the junction left unmatched. This CDR3 comprises 17 residues.

The chain carries TRBV6-5 and TRBJ1-5; 8 bases align to TRBD1. The junction had 6 bases not matched to a gene; V was cut back by 2 bases and J by 6 bases. CDR1 is MNHEY, CDR2 SVGAGI, per germline. The CDR3 is 15 residues long. The CDR3 nucleotides read TGTGCCAGCAGTTACGGGACAGGAGATACTCAGCCCCAGCATTTT. Translation gives CASSYGTGDTQPQHF.

This chain uses TRBV5-1 with TRBJ2-5, with D maybe TRBD1 (6 bases). Germline CDR1 is SGHRS and CDR2 is YFSETQ. The ends were cut back, 0 bases at V and 3 bases at J, with 9 bases in the middle. This CDR3 region has 14 residues. The CDR3 protein is CASSLGTVKETQYF. CDR3 DNA sequence: TGCGCCAGCAGCTTGGGGACAGTCAAAGAGACCCAGTACTTC. Combining the CDR3 with reference TRBV5-1 and TRBJ2-5 gives the whole variable domain KAGVTQTPRYLIKTRGQQVTLSCSPISGHRSVSWYQQTPGQGLQFLFEYFSETQRNKGNFPGRFSGRQFSNSRSEMNVSTLELGDSALYLCASSLGTVKETQYFGPGTRLLVL.

J is TRBJ1-6 and V is TRBV11-2; weak D call: TRBD1 (5 bases). Germline assignment: CDR1 SGHAT and CDR2 FQNNGV. Between the trimmed V and J ends, which lost 2 bases and 0 bases, there was a span of 11 bases. The CDR3 length is 17 residues. This CDR3 is CASSLRQGSSYNSPLHF. The CDR3 nucleotides read TGTGCCAGCAGCTTAAGGCAGGGAAGCTCCTATAATTCACCCCTCCACTTT.

J is TRBJ1-1 and V is TRBV11-2, with a weak D call TRBD1 (5 bases). Germline V lookup: CDR1 SGHAT, CDR2 FQNNGV. The CDR3 is made up of 15 amino acids. Between the trimmed V and J ends, which lost 1 base and 3 bases, there was a span of 12 bases. The DNA for the CDR3 is TGTGCCAGCAGCTTAGGACCAGGGCAAGACACTGAAGCTTTCTTT. Its translation: CASSLGPGQDTEAFF.

DNA for the CDR3: TGTGCCAGTAGTTCCGGACAGGGGCTGCTGGGCAATCAGCCCCAGCATTTT. It is translated as CASSSGQGLLGNQPQHF. The rearrangement links TRBV19 to TRBJ1-5; 9 nucleotides match TRBD1. With V trimmed by 5 bases and J by 2 bases, 10 bases remained unmatched. The CDR3 length is 17 residues. Germline V gene data show CDR1 as LNHDA and CDR2 as SQIVND (reference sequence).

V usage is TRBV24-1 and J usage is TRBJ2-1, with 8 positions matching TRBD2. The CDR3 contains 16 residues. V lost 4 bases and J lost 5; bases outside the gene matches: 9. CDR1 and CDR2 (germline): KGHDR, SFDVKD. The CDR3 sequence: CATSEPTGGIHNEQFF. The CDR3, as DNA: TGTGCCACCAGTGAGCCCACGGGAGGGATCCACAATGAGCAGTTCTTC.

There are a few counts of this clone. V is TRBV7-3 and J is TRBJ2-3; the D gene is possibly TRBD2 (6 bases). The CDR3 spans 15 residues. Between the trimmed V and J ends, which lost 4 bases and 3 bases, there was a span of 14 bases. Per the germline V gene, CDR1 is SGHTA and CDR2 is FQGTGA. Written as DNA, the CDR3 is TGTGCCAGCAGCTCGGAGGGCCCGGGAACAGATACGCAGTATTTT. This encodes CASSSEGPGTDTQYF.

This chain's CDR3 is CASTTGRTSSYNEQFF. The CDR3, as DNA: TGTGCCAGCACCACTGGGCGGACTAGCTCCTACAATGAGCAGTTCTTC. The chain couples TRBV5-4 to TRBJ2-1; 7 positions agree with TRBD2. The CDR3 consists of 16 residues. Trimming cost V 6 bases and J 0 bases; bases outside gene matches: 9. Germline assignment: CDR1 SGHNT and CDR2 YYREEE (reference sequence).

CDR3 loop: CASSLYQGATGELFF. DNA of the CDR3: TGTGCCAGCAGCTTATATCAGGGGGCAACCGGGGAGCTGTTTTTT. The chain couples TRBV13 to TRBJ2-2, with 8 bases matching TRBD1. Germline assignment: CDR1 PRHDT and CDR2 FYEKMQ (reference sequence). V shed 2 bases, J shed 5 bases, and the junction held 4 bases outside the gene matches. The CDR3 has 15 amino acids.

This chain connects TRBV20-1 to TRBJ1-2; TRBD1 might be the D (5 bases). Germline V gives CDR1 DFQATT, CDR2 SNEGSKA (reference sequence). V lost 3 bases to trimming and J lost 8 bases, with 16 bases between them. The CDR3 sequence is 13 residues long. CDR3 in amino acids: CSASHDSTLGYTF. The CDR3 nucleotides are TGCAGTGCTAGTCACGACAGTACTTTGGGCTACACCTTC.

The rearrangement joins TRBV24-1 to TRBJ2-5, with 11 bases fitting TRBD2. V lost 2 bases to trimming and J lost 2 bases; unmatched junction nucleotides: 3. Germline CDR1 KGHDR, CDR2 SFDVKD. The CDR3 contains 16 residues. CDR3 nucleotides: TGTGCCACCAGTGATTGGGGGACTAGCGGTCAAGAGACCCAGTACTTC. Its translation is CATSDWGTSGQETQYF.

The genes are TRBV15 and TRBJ2-7; 9 positions agree with TRBD2. Germline lookup yields CDR1 LNHNV and CDR2 YYDKDF (reference sequence). This CDR3 has 14 residues. The J segment lost 3 bases and the V segment lost 0 bases, leaving 0 bases of the junction unmatched. For the CDR3, the DNA is TGTGCCACCAGCAGAGAACTAGCGGGCTACGAGCAGTACTTC. Translating gives CATSRELAGYEQYF.

To note about this clone: The sample contains more than one DNA sequence encoding this CDR3. The J gene is TRBJ2-7, the V gene TRBV3-1 (or the pseudogene TRBV3-2), with D possibly TRBD1 on 6 matching bases. The V end was cut by 4 bases, the J end by 3 bases, with 10 bases between. The CDR3 extends over 13 amino acids. CDR1 is LGHDT, CDR2 YNNKEL, per germline (reference sequence). The CDR3 loop reads CASSRGRGYEQYF. The CDR3 coding sequence is TGTGCCAGCAGCCGTGGCAGGGGCTACGAGCAGTACTTC.

This rearrangement joins TRBV27 to TRBJ2-1, with D perhaps matching TRBD1 (6 bases). Trimming stripped 5 bases from V and 0 bases from J, with 17 bases between. CDR1 is MNHEY and CDR2 is SMNVEV in the germline V gene (reference sequence). The CDR3 is 17 residues long. The CDR3 loop reads CASSRLPGQSSYNEQFF. The CDR3 coding sequence is TGTGCCAGCAGTCGCCTGCCGGGACAAAGCTCCTACAATGAGCAGTTCTTC.

V gene TRBV6-4 combines with J gene TRBJ2-7, with 8 bases aligning to TRBD2. The CDR3 extends over 17 amino acids. The V gene end was trimmed by 5 bases and the J gene end by 0 bases; junction bases not matched to a gene: 12. Germline assignment: CDR1 MRHNA and CDR2 SNTAGT. In DNA form, the CDR3 reads TGTGCCAGCAGTTTTGCACTTATAGCGGGACGCTCCTACGAGCAGTACGTC. This sequence encodes CASSFALIAGRSYEQYV.

The CDR3 DNA is TGTGCCAGCATCCCCGGACATTTGAACACTGAAGCTTTCTTT. As protein: CASIPGHLNTEAFF. V and J are TRBV6-5 and TRBJ1-1, with a possible D match to TRBD1 (5 bases). The CDR3 is 14 amino acids. Looked up from germline, CDR1 is MNHEY and CDR2 is SVGAGI. The V and J ends lost 7 bases and 0 bases respectively, with 12 bases between them.